Sequencing of this T cell receptor (beta chain) was carried out in a study of T cell repertoires in cytomegalovirus infection. From the reads, TCRdb called clonotypes with MiXCR, one entry per CDR3 protein. The sample holds tens of thousands of distinct CDR3 sequences, roughly 20% seen once. Study outcomes and limitations: Carriers of CMV and the relevant HLA type were discriminated by public TCR beta frequency. The study found HLA-C-restricted CMV-specific TCR beta clonotypes dominating the ex vivo response.

Only a few counts were recorded for this clonotype. Its antigen is as yet unknown. CDR1 and CDR2 (germline): SGHAT, FQNNGV. The CDR3 runs to 16 residues. V lost 6 bases to trimming and J lost 5 bases; unmatched junction nucleotides: 15. V usage is TRBV11-2 and J usage is TRBJ1-1; 7 bases align to TRBD1. The sequence came from a human donor in good health (CMV status not recorded). Some clones in this sample may be carry-over from other donors' samples. Sequenced: PBMCs, sequenced either directly or after in vitro stimulation (not recorded which). This CDR3 reads CASRPQQGLMGTEAFF. Here the CDR3 DNA reads TGTGCCAGCAGGCCCCAACAGGGGTTGATGGGTACTGAAGCTTTCTTT.